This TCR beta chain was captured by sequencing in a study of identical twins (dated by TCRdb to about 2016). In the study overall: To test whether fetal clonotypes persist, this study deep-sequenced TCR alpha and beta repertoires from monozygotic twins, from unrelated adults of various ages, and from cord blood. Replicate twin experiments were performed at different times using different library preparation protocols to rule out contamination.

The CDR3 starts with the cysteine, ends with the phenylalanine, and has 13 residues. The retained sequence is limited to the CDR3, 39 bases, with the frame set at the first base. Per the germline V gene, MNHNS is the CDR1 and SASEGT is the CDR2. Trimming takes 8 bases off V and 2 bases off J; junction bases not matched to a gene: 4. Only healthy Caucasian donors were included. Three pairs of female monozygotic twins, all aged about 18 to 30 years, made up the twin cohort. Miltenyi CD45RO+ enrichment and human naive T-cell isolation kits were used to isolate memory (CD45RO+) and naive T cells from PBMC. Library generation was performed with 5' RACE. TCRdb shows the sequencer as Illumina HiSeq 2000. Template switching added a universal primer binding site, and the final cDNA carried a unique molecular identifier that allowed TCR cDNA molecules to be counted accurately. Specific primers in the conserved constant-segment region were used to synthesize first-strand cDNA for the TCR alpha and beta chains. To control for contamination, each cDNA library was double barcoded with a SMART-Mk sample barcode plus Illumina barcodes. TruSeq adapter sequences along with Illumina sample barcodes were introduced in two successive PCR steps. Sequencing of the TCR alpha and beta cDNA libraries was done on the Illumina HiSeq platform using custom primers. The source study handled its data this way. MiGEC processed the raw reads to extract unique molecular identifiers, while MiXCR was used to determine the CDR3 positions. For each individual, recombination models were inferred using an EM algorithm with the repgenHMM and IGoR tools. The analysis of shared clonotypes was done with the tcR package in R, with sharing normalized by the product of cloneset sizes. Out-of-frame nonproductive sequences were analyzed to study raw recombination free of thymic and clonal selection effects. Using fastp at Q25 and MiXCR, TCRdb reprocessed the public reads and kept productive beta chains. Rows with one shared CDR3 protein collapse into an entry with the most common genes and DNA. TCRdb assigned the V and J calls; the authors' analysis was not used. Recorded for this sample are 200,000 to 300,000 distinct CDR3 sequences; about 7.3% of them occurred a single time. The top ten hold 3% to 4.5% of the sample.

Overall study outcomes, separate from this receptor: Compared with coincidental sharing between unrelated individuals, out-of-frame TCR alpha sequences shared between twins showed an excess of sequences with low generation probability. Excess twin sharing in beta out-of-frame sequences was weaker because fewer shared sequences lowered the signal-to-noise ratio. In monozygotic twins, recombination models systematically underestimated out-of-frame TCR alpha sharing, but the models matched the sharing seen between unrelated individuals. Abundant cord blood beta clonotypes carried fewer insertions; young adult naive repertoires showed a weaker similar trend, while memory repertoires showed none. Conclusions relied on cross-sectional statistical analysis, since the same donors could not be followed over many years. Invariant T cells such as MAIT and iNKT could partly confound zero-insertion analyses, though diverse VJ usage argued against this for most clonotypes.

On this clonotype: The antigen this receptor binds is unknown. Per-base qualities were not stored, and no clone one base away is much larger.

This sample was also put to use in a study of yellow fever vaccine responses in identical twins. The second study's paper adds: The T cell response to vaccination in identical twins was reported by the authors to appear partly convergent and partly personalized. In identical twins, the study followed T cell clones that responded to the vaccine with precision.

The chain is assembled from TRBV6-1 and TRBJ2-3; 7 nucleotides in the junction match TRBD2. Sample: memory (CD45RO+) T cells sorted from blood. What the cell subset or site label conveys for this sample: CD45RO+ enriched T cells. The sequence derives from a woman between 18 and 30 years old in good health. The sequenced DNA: TGTGCCAGCGGAGGGACTACCACAGATACGCAGTATTTT. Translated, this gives CASGGTTTDTQYF.